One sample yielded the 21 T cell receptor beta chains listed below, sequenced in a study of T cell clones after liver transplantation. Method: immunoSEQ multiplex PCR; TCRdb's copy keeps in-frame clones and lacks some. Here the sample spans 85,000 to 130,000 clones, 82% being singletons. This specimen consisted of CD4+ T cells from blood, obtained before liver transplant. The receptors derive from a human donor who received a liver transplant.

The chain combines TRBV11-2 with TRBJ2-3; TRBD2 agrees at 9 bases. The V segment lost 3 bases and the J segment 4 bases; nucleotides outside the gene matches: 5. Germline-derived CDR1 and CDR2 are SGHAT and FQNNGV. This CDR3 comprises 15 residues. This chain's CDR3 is CASSLAGGQADTQYF. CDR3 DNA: TGTGCCAGCAGCTTGGCGGGAGGGCAGGCAGATACGCAGTATTTT. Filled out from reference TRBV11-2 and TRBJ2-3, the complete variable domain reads EAGVAQSPRYKIIEKRQSVAFWCNPISGHATLYWYQQILGQGPKLLIQFQNNGVVDDSQLPKDRFSAERLKGVDSTLKIQPAKLEDSAVYLCASSLAGGQADTQYFGPGTRLTVL.

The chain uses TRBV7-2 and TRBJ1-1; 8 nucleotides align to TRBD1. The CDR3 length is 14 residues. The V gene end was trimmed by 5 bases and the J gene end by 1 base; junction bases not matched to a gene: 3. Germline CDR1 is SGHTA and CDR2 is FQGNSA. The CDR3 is CASSLDRGNTEAFF. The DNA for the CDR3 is TGTGCCAGCAGCCTAGACAGGGGGAACACTGAAGCTTTCTTT.

CDR3 amino acids: CASSGWGGKNTEAFF. Written as DNA, the CDR3 is TGTGCCAGCAGTGGGTGGGGAGGTAAGAACACTGAAGCTTTCTTT. The chain has TRBV6-1 and TRBJ1-1, with D hard to call. Germline CDR1 reads MNHNS; CDR2 reads SASEGT. The CDR3 consists of 15 residues. Trimming left V 4 bases short and J 1 base short, with 13 bases between.

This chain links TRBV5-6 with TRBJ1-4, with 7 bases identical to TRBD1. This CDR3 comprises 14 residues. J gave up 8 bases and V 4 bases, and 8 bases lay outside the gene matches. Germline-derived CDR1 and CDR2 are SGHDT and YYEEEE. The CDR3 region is CASSPTGRGEKLFF. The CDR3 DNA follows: TGTGCCAGCAGCCCGACAGGGAGGGGCGAAAAACTGTTTTTT. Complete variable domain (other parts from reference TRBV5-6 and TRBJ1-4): DAGVTQSPTHLIKTRGQQVTLRCSPKSGHDTVSWYQQALGQGPQFIFQYYEEEERQRGNFPDRFSGHQFPNYSSELNVNALLLGDSALYLCASSPTGRGEKLFFGSGTQLSVL.

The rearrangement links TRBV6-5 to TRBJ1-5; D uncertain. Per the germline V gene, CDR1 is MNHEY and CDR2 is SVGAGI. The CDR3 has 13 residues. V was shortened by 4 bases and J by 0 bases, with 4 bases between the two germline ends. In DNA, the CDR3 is TGTGCCAGCAGTTCAAGTAGCAATCAGCCCCAGCATTTT. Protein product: CASSSSSNQPQHF.

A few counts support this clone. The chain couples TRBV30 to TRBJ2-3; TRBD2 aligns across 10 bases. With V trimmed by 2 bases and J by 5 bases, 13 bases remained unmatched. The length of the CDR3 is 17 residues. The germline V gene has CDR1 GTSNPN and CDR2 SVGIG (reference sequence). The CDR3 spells CAWSRALAGEVGDTQYF. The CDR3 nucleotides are TGTGCCTGGAGTAGAGCCCTAGCGGGAGAAGTGGGAGATACGCAGTATTTT.

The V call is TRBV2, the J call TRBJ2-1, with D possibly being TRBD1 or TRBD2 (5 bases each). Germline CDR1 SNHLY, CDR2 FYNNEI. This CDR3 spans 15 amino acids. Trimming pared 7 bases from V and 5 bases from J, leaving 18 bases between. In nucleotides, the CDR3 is TGTGCCAGCAAGGGGACGGGGCTATGGAACAATGAGCAGTTCTTC. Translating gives CASKGTGLWNNEQFF.

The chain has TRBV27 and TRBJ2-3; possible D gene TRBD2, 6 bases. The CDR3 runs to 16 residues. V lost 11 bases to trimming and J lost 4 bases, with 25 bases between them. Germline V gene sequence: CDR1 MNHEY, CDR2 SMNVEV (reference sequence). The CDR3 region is CASSREGLPRADTQYF. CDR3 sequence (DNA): TGTGCCTCATCCCGTGAGGGACTCCCCAGAGCAGATACGCAGTATTTT.

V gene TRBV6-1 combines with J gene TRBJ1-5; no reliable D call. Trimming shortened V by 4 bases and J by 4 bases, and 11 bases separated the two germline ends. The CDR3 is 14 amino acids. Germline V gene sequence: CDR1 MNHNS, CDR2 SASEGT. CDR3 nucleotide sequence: TGTGCCAGCAGTGTAGGGCCTCAAAATCAGCCCCAGCATTTT. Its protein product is CASSVGPQNQPQHF.

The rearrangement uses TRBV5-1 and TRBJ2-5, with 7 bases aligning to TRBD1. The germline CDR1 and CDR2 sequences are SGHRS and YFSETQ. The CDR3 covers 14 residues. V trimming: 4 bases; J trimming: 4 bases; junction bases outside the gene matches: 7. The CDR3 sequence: CASSRQGTSETQYF. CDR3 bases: TGCGCCAGCAGCCGACAGGGTACGTCAGAGACCCAGTACTTC.

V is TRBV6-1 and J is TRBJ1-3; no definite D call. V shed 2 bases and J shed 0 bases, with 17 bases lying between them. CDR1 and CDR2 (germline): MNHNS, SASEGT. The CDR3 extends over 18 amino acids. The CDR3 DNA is TGTGCCAGCAGTGAACCCGCGGGGAGTGCGACCTCTGGAAACACCATATATTTT. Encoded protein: CASSEPAGSATSGNTIYF.

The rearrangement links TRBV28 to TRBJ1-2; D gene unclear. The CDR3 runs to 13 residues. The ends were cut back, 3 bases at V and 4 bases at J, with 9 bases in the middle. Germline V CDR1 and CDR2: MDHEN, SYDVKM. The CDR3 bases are TGTGCCAGCAGTTTGGCTCCTTCCTATGGCTACACCTTC. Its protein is CASSLAPSYGYTF.

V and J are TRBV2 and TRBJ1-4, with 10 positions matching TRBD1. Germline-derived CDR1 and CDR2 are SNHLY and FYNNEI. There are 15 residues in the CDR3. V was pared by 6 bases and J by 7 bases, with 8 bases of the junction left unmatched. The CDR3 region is CASSRDRGGREKLFF. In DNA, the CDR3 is TGTGCCAGCAGCAGGGACAGGGGAGGACGTGAAAAACTGTTTTTT.

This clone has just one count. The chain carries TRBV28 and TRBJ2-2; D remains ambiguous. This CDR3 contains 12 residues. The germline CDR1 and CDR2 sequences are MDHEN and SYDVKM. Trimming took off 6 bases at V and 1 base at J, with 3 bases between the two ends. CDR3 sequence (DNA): TGTGCCAGCAGCGGGAACACCGGGGAGCTGTTTTTT. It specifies CASSGNTGELFF.

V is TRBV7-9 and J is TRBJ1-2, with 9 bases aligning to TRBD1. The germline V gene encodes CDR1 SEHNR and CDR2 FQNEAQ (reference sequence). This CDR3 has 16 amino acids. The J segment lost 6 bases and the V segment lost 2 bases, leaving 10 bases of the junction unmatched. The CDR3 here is CASSLSSDRGQDGYTF. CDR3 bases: TGTGCCAGCAGCTTATCTTCGGACAGGGGACAGGATGGCTACACCTTC.

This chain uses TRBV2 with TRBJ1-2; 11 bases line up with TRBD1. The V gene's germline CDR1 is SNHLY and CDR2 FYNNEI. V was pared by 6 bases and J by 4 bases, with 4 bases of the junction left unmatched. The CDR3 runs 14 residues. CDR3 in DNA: TGTGCCAGCAGGGAGGGGACAGGGGGCTATGGCTACACCTTC. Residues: CASREGTGGYGYTF.

CDR3 DNA sequence: TGCAGCGTTGAGGGTTTCGAGACAGCGAACTATGGCTACACCTTC. As protein: CSVEGFETANYGYTF. The V and J genes are TRBV29-1 and TRBJ1-2; TRBD1 might be the D (5 bases). The germline CDR1 and CDR2 sequences are SQVTM and ANQGSEA. The CDR3 has 15 residues. Trimming shortened V by 3 bases and J by 2 bases, and 16 bases separated the two germline ends.

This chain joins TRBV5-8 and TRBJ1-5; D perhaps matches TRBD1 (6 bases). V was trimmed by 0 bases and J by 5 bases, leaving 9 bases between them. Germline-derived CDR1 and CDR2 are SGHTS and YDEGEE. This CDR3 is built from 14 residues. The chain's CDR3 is CASSLETGHQPQHF. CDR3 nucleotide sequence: TGTGCCAGCAGCTTGGAGACAGGTCATCAGCCCCAGCATTTT.

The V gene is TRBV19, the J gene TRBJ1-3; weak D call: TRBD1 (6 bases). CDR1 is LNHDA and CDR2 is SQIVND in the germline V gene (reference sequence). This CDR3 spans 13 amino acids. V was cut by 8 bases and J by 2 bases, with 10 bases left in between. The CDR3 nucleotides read TGTGCCAGTGGGGCAGGGGCTGGAAACACCATATATTTT. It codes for CASGAGAGNTIYF. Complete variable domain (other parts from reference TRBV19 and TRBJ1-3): DGGITQSPKYLFRKEGQNVTLSCEQNLNHDAMYWYRQDPGQGLRLIYYSQIVNDFQKGDIAEGYSVSREKKESFPLTVTSAQKNPTAFYLCASGAGAGNTIYFGEGSWLTVV.

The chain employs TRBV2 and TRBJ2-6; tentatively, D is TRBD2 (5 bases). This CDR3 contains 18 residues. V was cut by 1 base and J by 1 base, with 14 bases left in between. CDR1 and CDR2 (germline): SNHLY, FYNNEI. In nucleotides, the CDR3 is TGTGCCAGCAGTGAAGTCCTCCAGGAGCGGTCTGGGGCCAACGTCCTGACTTTC. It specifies CASSEVLQERSGANVLTF.

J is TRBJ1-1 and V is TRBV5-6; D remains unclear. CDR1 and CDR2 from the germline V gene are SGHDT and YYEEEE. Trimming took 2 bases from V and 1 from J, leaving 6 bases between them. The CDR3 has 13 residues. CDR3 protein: CASSFNKNTEAFF. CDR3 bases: TGTGCCAGCAGCTTCAACAAGAACACTGAAGCTTTCTTT.